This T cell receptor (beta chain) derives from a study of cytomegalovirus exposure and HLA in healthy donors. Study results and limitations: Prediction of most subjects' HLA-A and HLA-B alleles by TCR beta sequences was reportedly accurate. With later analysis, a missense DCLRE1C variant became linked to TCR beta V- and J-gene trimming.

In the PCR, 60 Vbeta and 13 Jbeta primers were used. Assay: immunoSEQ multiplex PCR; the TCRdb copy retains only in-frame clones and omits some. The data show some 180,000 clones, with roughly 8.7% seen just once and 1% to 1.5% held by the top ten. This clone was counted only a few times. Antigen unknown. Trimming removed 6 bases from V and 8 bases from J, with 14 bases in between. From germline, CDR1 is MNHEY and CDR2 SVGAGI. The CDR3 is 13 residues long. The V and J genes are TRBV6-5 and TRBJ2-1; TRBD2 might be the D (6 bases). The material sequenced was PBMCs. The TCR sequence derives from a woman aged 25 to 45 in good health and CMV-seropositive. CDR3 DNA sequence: TGTGCCAGCAGCCCCGGGGGTTGGGATGAGCAGTTCTTC. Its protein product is CASSPGGWDEQFF.